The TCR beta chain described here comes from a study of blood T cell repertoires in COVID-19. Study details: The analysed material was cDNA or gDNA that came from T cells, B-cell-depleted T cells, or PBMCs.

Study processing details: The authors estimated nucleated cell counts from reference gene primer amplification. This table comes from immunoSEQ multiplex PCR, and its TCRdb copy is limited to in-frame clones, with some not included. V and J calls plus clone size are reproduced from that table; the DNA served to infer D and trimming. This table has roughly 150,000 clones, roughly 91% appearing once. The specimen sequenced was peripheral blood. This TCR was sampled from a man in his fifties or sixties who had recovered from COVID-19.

The CDR3 sequence is CASRGALLSAGELFF. Here the CDR3 DNA reads TGTGCCAGCAGGGGGGCCCTGCTGAGCGCCGGGGAGCTGTTTTTT. This chain connects TRBV7-2 to TRBJ2-2, with TRBD1 as a possible D gene (6 bases). The V and J ends lost 6 bases and 6 bases respectively, with 17 bases between them. Germline values: CDR1 SGHTA, CDR2 FQGNSA. The CDR3 runs 15 residues.